The clone carrying this T cell receptor (beta chain) was detected many times. The target antigen is unknown. TCR beta libraries were made by quantitative 5'-RACE with molecular barcodes. TCRdb processed the 5' RACE reads anew with MiXCR; each CDR3 protein has one entry. The repertoire has 200,000 to 250,000 distinct CDR3 sequences, approximately 20% of them found once; the top ten carry more than 40%. The CDR3 loop spans 14 amino acids. Trimming at V came to 5 bases and at J to 6 bases, leaving 5 bases not matched to a gene. This record comes from a study of CD8 T cells in ankylosing spondylitis. Study conclusions and caveats: Enrichment of disease-linked clones was reportedly significant in matched ankylosing spondylitis synovial fluid. Both synovial fluid and blood in reactive arthritis had previously been reported to carry some motif variants. CD8+ cells made up the disease-linked clones, which were relatively rare in peripheral blood. Blood from ankylosing spondylitis patients appeared to carry a characteristic roughly eight-variant TCR beta motif.

This chain links TRBV12-3 or TRBV12-4 with TRBJ1-5; 9 nucleotides align to TRBD1. Source material: blood, either unsorted or a sorted T cell fraction (not recorded which). This clonotype originated in a male donor with ankylosing spondylitis. This CDR3 is CASSNTGGGQPQHF. CDR3 nucleotide sequence: TGTGCCAGCAGTAATACAGGGGGCGGTCAGCCCCAGCATTTT.